A selection of T cell receptor beta chains follows, all from one sample in a study of blood T cell repertoires in COVID-19. Some clones are missing from TCRdb's copy, which holds only in-frame ones; the method was immunoSEQ multiplex PCR. The sample has 200,000 to 250,000 clones, just over 85% seen once. The specimen sequenced was PBMCs or T cells enriched from blood (not recorded which). The origin of the receptors is a middle-aged woman with acute COVID-19. Each CDR3 is given with its conserved first and last residue. A D gene is named only where the DNA matches it firmly. The size field is filled for only some rows; it gives once, few, many or a size class.

TRBV6-1	NA	NA	TRBJ1-3	TGTGCCAGCAGTGAACTCTCCTCTGGAAACACCATATATTTT	CASSELSSGNTIYF
TRBV11-3	NA	NA	TRBJ2-1	TGTGCCAGCAGCTTAACGGGGAGCTCCTACAATGAGCAGTTCTTC	CASSLTGSSYNEQFF
TRBV20-1	NA	NA	TRBJ1-1	TGCAGTGCTAGTCAGGGGCAGAGCACTGAAGCTTTCTTT	CSASQGQSTEAFF
TRBV11-2	NA	TRBD2	TRBJ2-2	TGTGCCAGCAGCTTACGGGGGGCGAACACCGGGGAGCTGTTTTTT	CASSLRGANTGELFF
TRBV5-1	NA	NA	TRBJ1-2	TGCGCCAGCAGCTTGGAGCGGGGGATTTCCTATGGCTACACCTTC	CASSLERGISYGYTF
TRBV6-5	NA	NA	TRBJ1-5	TGTGCCAGCAGCAGAACAGGGACTAGCAATCAGCCCCAGCATTTT	CASSRTGTSNQPQHF
TRBV6-4	once	NA	TRBJ1-6	TGTGCCAGCAGCGACGGAGTTTCACCCCTCCACTTT	CASSDGVSPLHF
TRBV13	NA	NA	TRBJ1-6	TGTGCCAGCAGCTTAGAGGAGGGGGGGAATTCACCCCTCCACTTT	CASSLEEGGNSPLHF
TRBV12-3/TRBV12-4	NA	NA	TRBJ1-1	TGTGCCAGCAGCATTCAAGCTTTCTTT	CASSIQAFF
TRBV10-3	NA	NA	TRBJ2-2	TGTGCCATCAGTCCGGGGGTGGGCACCGGGGAGCTGTTTTTT	CAISPGVGTGELFF